Below, 12 T cell receptor beta chains from the same sample are listed, as sequenced in a study of OX40 agonist ivuxolimab in advanced cancers. Clones were read by immunoSEQ multiplex PCR, and TCRdb kept only the in-frame ones, dropping some. This sample has 50,000 to 85,000 clones; 85% occur once, and the top ten carry about 4.1%. The starting material was CD4+ or CD8+ T cells sorted from blood, obtained in a trial of the OX40 agonist ivuxolimab. The receptors shown here come from an adult with an advanced solid tumor such as melanoma, head and neck, liver or kidney cancer.

The chain has TRBV19 and TRBJ2-5, with 8 bases aligning to TRBD2. Germline V gives CDR1 LNHDA, CDR2 SQIVND (reference sequence). The junction had 6 bases not matched to a gene; V was cut back by 4 bases and J by 2 bases. The CDR3 contains 15 residues. The CDR3 DNA follows: TGTGCCAGTAGTACCTCTAGCGGGTCGCAAGAGACCCAGTACTTC. Its translation is CASSTSSGSQETQYF.

V and J are TRBV2 and TRBJ1-1, with D hard to call. V was shortened by 4 bases and J by 1 base, with 10 bases between the two germline ends. CDR3 length: 14 amino acids. The germline gives CDR1 SNHLY, CDR2 FYNNEI. The CDR3 reads CASSGRRRNTEAFF. CDR3 in DNA: TGTGCCAGCAGTGGTAGAAGGAGGAACACTGAAGCTTTCTTT.

The genes are TRBV15 and TRBJ2-1; 14 nucleotides align to TRBD2. J lost 8 bases, V lost 0 bases, and 6 bases had no gene match. This CDR3 has 17 amino acids. Looked up from germline, CDR1 is LNHNV and CDR2 is YYDKDF (reference sequence). The CDR3 reads CATSRDSRLAGGDEQFF. CDR3 coding DNA: TGTGCCACCAGCAGAGATTCAAGACTAGCGGGAGGGGATGAGCAGTTCTTC.

This clone was counted between two and nine times. The rearrangement uses TRBV7-9 and TRBJ2-7; a possible D gene is TRBD1 (6 bases). Germline V gene sequence: CDR1 SEHNR, CDR2 FQNEAQ (reference sequence). This CDR3 spans 13 amino acids. V was trimmed by 3 bases and J by 3 bases, leaving 9 bases between them. The CDR3 region is CASSFGRGYEQYF. In nucleotides, the CDR3 is TGTGCCAGCAGCTTCGGCAGGGGCTACGAGCAGTACTTC.

The V call is TRBV27, the J call TRBJ1-5, with D possibly TRBD1 on 5 matching bases. Germline V gives CDR1 MNHEY, CDR2 SMNVEV (reference sequence). The CDR3 spans 15 residues. The V and J ends lost 6 bases and 0 bases respectively, with 12 bases between them. The CDR3 reads CASSLDTYSNQPQHF. CDR3 DNA: TGTGCCAGCAGCCTGGACACTTATAGCAATCAGCCCCAGCATTTT.

This chain links TRBV5-1 with TRBJ2-1; D may match TRBD1 or TRBD2 (6 bases each). The CDR3 length is 12 residues. Germline CDR1 is SGHRS and CDR2 is YFSETQ. V was trimmed by 7 bases and J by 6 bases, leaving 11 bases between them. The CDR3 DNA is TGCGCCAGCTCCAAGGGGGGCAATGAGCAGTTCTTC. Translation: CASSKGGNEQFF.

This clone was detected only once. The rearrangement uses TRBV5-1 and TRBJ2-7, with 10 positions matching TRBD1. This CDR3 region has 16 residues. CDR1 and CDR2 from the germline V gene are SGHRS and YFSETQ. With V trimmed by 3 bases and J by 1 base, 7 bases remained unmatched. CDR3 loop: CASSSGTGVMSYEQYF. In nucleotides, the CDR3 is TGCGCCAGCAGCTCAGGGACAGGGGTGATGTCCTACGAGCAGTACTTC.

The rearrangement links TRBV15 to TRBJ1-2, with D tentatively TRBD1 (5 bases). Between the trimmed V and J ends, which lost 2 bases and 7 bases, there was a span of 14 bases. Germline V gene data show CDR1 as LNHNV and CDR2 as YYDKDF (reference sequence). CDR3 size: 14 residues. CDR3 loop: CATSRSGGYGGYTF. For the CDR3, the DNA is TGTGCCACCAGCAGATCGGGGGGGTATGGTGGCTACACCTTC.

V gene TRBV6-5 combines with J gene TRBJ1-2; D is perhaps TRBD1 (5 bases). CDR1 and CDR2 from the germline V gene are MNHEY and SVGAGI. The CDR3 is made up of 13 amino acids. Trimming shortened V by 5 bases and J by 8 bases, and 15 bases separated the two germline ends. CDR3 in amino acids: CASSVDRWDGYTF. CDR3 DNA sequence: TGTGCCAGCAGTGTCGACCGGTGGGACGGCTACACCTTC.

CDR3 in amino acids: CASSPLATTGELFF. CDR3 bases: TGTGCCAGCTCACCCCTAGCGACCACCGGGGAGCTGTTTTTT. V and J are TRBV18 and TRBJ2-2; D possibly corresponds to TRBD2 (6 bases). With 3 bases removed from V and 4 bases from J, the gap between germline ends came to 9 bases. CDR3 length: 14 residues. CDR1 and CDR2 from the germline V gene are KGHSH and LQKENI.

This sequence joins TRBV5-1 and TRBJ1-2; 7 bases map to TRBD1. Trimming took 4 bases from V and 6 from J; bases not matched to a gene: 6. In germline, CDR1 is SGHRS, CDR2 YFSETQ. The CDR3 extends over 13 amino acids. As DNA, the CDR3 is TGCGCCAGCAGCGCGACAGGGCGACATGGCTACACCTTC. Translation gives CASSATGRHGYTF.

The CDR3 coding sequence is TGTGCCAGCAGCTCCCCGCGGGAGGGCCGGTCGGTCACCGGGGAGCTGTTTTTT. It yields the protein CASSSPREGRSVTGELFF. The V and J genes are TRBV11-2 and TRBJ2-2; 9 bases are a match to TRBD2. This CDR3 spans 18 amino acids. Looked up from germline, CDR1 is SGHAT and CDR2 is FQNNGV. The ends lost 4 bases at V and 4 bases at J; junction bases unmatched: 13. The full variable domain, with the rest looked up from reference TRBV11-2 and TRBJ2-2, is EAGVAQSPRYKIIEKRQSVAFWCNPISGHATLYWYQQILGQGPKLLIQFQNNGVVDDSQLPKDRFSAERLKGVDSTLKIQPAKLEDSAVYLCASSSPREGRSVTGELFFGEGSRLTVL.